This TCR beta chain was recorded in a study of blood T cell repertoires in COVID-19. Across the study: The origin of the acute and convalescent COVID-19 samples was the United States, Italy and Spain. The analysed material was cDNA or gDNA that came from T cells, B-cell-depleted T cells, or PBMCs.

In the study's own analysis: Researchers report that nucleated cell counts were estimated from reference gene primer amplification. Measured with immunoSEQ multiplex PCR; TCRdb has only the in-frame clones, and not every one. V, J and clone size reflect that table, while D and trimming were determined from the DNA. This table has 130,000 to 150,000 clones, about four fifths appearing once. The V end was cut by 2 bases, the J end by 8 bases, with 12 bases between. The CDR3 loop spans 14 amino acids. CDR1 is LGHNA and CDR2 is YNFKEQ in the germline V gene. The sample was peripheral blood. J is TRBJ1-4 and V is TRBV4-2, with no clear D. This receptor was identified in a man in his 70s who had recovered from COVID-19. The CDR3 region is CASSQFLGSEKLFF. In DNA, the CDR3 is TGTGCCAGCAGCCAATTTTTGGGGAGCGAAAAACTGTTTTTT.